This T cell receptor beta chain was obtained from a study of regulatory T cells in long-lasting Graves disease. Notes on the study in general: Tissue studied was limited to peripheral blood, excluding thyroid tissue.

Time point given: newly diagnosed GD, antithyroid drugs for less than 3 months. The TCR library used RNA extracted from PBMCs. CDR1 and CDR2 from the germline V gene are SGHTA and FQGNSA. This CDR3 has 15 amino acids. J lost 7 bases, V lost 0 bases, and 6 bases had no gene match. Details on this clonotype: Its antigen is still unknown.

Building the TCR beta libraries relied on iRepertoire HTBI primers, and CDR3 regions underwent Arm-PCR. MiXCR, run by TCRdb on the multiplex PCR reads, gives a single entry per CDR3 protein. Here the sample spans approximately 440,000 distinct CDR3 sequences, 16% being singletons. The sample was also linked to a second study, of T cells in Graves' hyperthyroidism and ophthalmopathy. As that study records: No ophthalmopathy progression within 18 months constituted stable Graves' hyperthyroidism.

This chain connects TRBV7-2 to TRBJ2-1, with 7 bases aligning to TRBD2. The sample was peripheral blood mononuclear cells (PBMCs), taken at new diagnosis, from a patient treated with antithyroid drugs. This receptor was obtained from a man aged 35 to 55 with Graves disease. The CDR3 region is CASSLAGGPLNEQFF. The CDR3 nucleotides read TGTGCCAGCAGCTTAGCGGGAGGGCCCCTTAATGAGCAGTTCTTC.